A selection of T cell receptor beta chains follows, all from one sample in a study of identifying expanded T cells in peripheral blood. Data came from immunoSEQ multiplex PCR; TCRdb stores just in-frame clones and leaves some out. The data show tens of thousands of clones, roughly 90% seen once. Sequencing used blood. The receptor set was obtained from a person between 18 and 70 years old in good health. The conserved cysteine and the conserved F or W are not part of the CDR3 here. A D gene is named only where the DNA matches it firmly. Not all rows give a size; the values are once, few, many and, for expanded clones, a class.

d_call,v_call,j_call,clone_size,cdr3_aa
-,TRBV30,TRBJ1-1,few,AWSATQSTEAF
TRBD2,TRBV5-1,-,-,ASSLTSGGSYEQY
-,TRBV4-3,TRBJ2-7,once,ASSQGLLGGRLYEQY
-,TRBV4-3,TRBJ1-1,-,ASSQILNTEAF
-,TRBV28,TRBJ1-2,-,ASSPTYGYT
TRBD1,TRBV2,TRBJ2-3,-,ASSRTGGPTDTQY
-,TRBV7-9,TRBJ2-6,-,ASSQGSSGANVLT
TRBD1,TRBV18,TRBJ2-2,-,ASSRTGQGSGELF
TRBD1,TRBV11-3,TRBJ2-1,-,ASSFSGTDYNEQF
TRBD2,TRBV5-4,TRBJ2-2,-,ASSLEAGGTGELF
-,TRBV7-9,TRBJ1-4,once,ASSNPPGNEKLF
-,TRBV7-2,TRBJ2-2,-,ASSLKQGNTGELF
-,TRBV15,TRBJ2-3,-,ATSRVLGMGADTQY
-,TRBV7-2,TRBJ1-4,-,ASSLENEKLF
TRBD1,TRBV4-1,TRBJ2-2,-,ASSQTGGSLGTGELF
-,TRBV9,TRBJ1-4,once,ASSVGNPNEKLF
-,TRBV11-2,TRBJ1-6,-,ASSLGQVNNSPLH